This entry lists 14 T cell receptor beta chains sequenced from one sample in a study of control samples from healthy donors and cancer patients. The data were produced by immunoSEQ multiplex PCR, yet TCRdb's version contains in-frame clones alone and is incomplete. This table has under 85,000 clones, over 85% appearing once. The sequenced material came from PBMCs. Every receptor here comes from a middle-aged woman with lung cancer.

The rearrangement uses TRBV30 and TRBJ1-2; a weak D match, TRBD1 (6 bases). Germline CDR1 and CDR2: GTSNPN and SVGIG (reference sequence). V was shortened by 0 bases and J by 10 bases, with 15 bases between the two germline ends. The CDR3 runs to 13 residues. CDR3 in amino acids: CAWSVWGRDIYTF. Written as DNA, the CDR3 is TGTGCCTGGAGTGTCTGGGGCAGGGACATCTACACCTTC.

This chain connects TRBV15 to TRBJ1-5; tentatively, D is TRBD1 (5 bases). V shed 3 bases and J shed 4 bases, with 13 bases lying between them. The germline gives CDR1 LNHNV, CDR2 YYDKDF (reference sequence). CDR3 length equals 15 residues. The CDR3 DNA reads as TGTGCCACCAGCAGCCCTGCCAAGGGGAATCAGCCCCAGCATTTT. Amino acids: CATSSPAKGNQPQHF.

There are a few counts of this clone. The rearrangement links TRBV24-1 to TRBJ2-1; unclear D gene. CDR3 size: 12 residues. Per germline, CDR1 KGHDR and CDR2 SFDVKD. The germline V and J ends were trimmed by 1 base and 5 bases, with 2 bases remaining between them. The CDR3 is CATSDFNNEQFF. In DNA, the CDR3 is TGTGCCACCAGTGATTTTAACAATGAGCAGTTCTTC.

The J gene is TRBJ2-2, the V gene TRBV6-1; 7 nucleotides line up with TRBD2. The trim removed 2 bases at V and 0 bases at J, leaving 3 bases unmatched. The CDR3 extends over 16 amino acids. From germline, CDR1 is MNHNS and CDR2 SASEGT. The CDR3 DNA sequence: TGTGCCAGCAGTGAACTGCGGGGGTCGAACACCGGGGAGCTGTTTTTT. Translating gives CASSELRGSNTGELFF.

CDR3 coding DNA: TGTGCCAGCAGCTCAGGGACTAGCGGGGGGGGATTCACAGATACGCAGTATTTT. Amino acid sequence: CASSSGTSGGGFTDTQYF. V gene TRBV5-4 combines with J gene TRBJ2-3, with 16 bases fitting TRBD2. The germline V gene has CDR1 SGHNT and CDR2 YYREEE (reference sequence). The CDR3 contains 18 residues. Losses at the gene ends were 3 bases for V and 2 bases for J; bases not matched to a gene: 6.

The chain has TRBV5-1 and TRBJ1-1; TRBD1 is a possible D gene (5 bases). Trimming took off 0 bases at V and 0 bases at J, with 15 bases between the two ends. The V gene's germline CDR1 is SGHRS and CDR2 YFSETQ. CDR3 length equals 17 residues. The CDR3 DNA sequence: TGCGCCAGCAGCTTGGCCGCCTTACAGGATATGAACACTGAAGCTTTCTTT. Translation gives CASSLAALQDMNTEAFF.

The chain employs TRBV5-1 and TRBJ2-5, with a weak D call TRBD1 (6 bases). Trimming removed 3 bases at V and 3 bases at J, with 6 bases between. The CDR3 totals 12 residues. CDR1 and CDR2 from the germline V gene are SGHRS and YFSETQ. CDR3 in DNA: TGCGCCAGCAGCTACAGGGAAGAGACCCAGTACTTC. Translation: CASSYREETQYF.

The chain recombines TRBV10-3 with TRBJ2-7, with D possibly TRBD2 on 6 matching bases. The V end lost 4 bases, the J end lost 7 bases, and 23 bases lay between the germline ends. This CDR3 contains 16 residues. Germline CDR1 reads ENHRY; CDR2 reads SYGVKD. The CDR3 spells CAISAAQLAETGEQYF. The DNA of the CDR3 is TGTGCCATCAGTGCCGCCCAGTTAGCGGAGACCGGGGAGCAGTACTTC.

This rearrangement joins TRBV5-1 to TRBJ2-1; no reliable D call. CDR1 and CDR2 (germline): SGHRS, YFSETQ. This CDR3 is 13 amino acids long. Trimming stripped 4 bases from V and 6 bases from J, with 11 bases between. CDR3 sequence: CASSPTGTNEQFF. In DNA, the CDR3 is TGCGCCAGCAGCCCGACGGGCACCAATGAGCAGTTCTTC. The full variable domain, rest sourced from reference TRBV5-1 and TRBJ2-1, is KAGVTQTPRYLIKTRGQQVTLSCSPISGHRSVSWYQQTPGQGLQFLFEYFSETQRNKGNFPGRFSGRQFSNSRSEMNVSTLELGDSALYLCASSPTGTNEQFFGPGTRLTVL.

The V gene is TRBV28, the J gene TRBJ2-4, with TRBD1 matching over 8 bases. The CDR3 contains 16 residues. CDR1 is MDHEN and CDR2 is SYDVKM in the germline V gene. The V gene end was trimmed by 5 bases and the J gene end by 10 bases; junction bases not matched to a gene: 16. For the CDR3, the DNA is TGTGCCAGCAGTGTAGAAACCATTGGACAGGGTGGGATTCAGTACTTC. It yields the protein CASSVETIGQGGIQYF.

The genes are TRBV7-9 and TRBJ1-6; 8 nucleotides match TRBD1. This CDR3 is built from 15 residues. J gave up 9 bases and V 3 bases, and 7 bases lay outside the gene matches. Germline V lookup: CDR1 SEHNR, CDR2 FQNEAQ (reference sequence). The CDR3 DNA reads as TGTGCCAGCAGCTTTTATCAGGGGGCGGGTTCACCCCTCCACTTT. This encodes CASSFYQGAGSPLHF. The full variable domain, with the rest looked up from reference TRBV7-9 and TRBJ1-6, is DTGVSQNPRHKITKRGQNVTFRCDPISEHNRLYWYRQTLGQGPEFLTYFQNEAQLEKSRLLSDRFSAERPKGSFSTLEIQRTEQGDSAMYLCASSFYQGAGSPLHFGNGTRLTVT.

J is TRBJ1-1 and V is TRBV12-3 or TRBV12-4; no firm D call. V was clipped by 3 bases and J by 8 bases, with 13 bases between them. The CDR3 covers 13 residues. The CDR3 DNA follows: TGTGCCAGCAGTTTGATCTCGGGAGCCGAAGCTTTCTTT. Amino acids: CASSLISGAEAFF.

The gene calls are TRBV6-5 and TRBJ1-3; weak D call: TRBD1 (6 bases). V was shortened by 6 bases and J by 4 bases, with 7 bases between the two germline ends. CDR1 is MNHEY and CDR2 is SVGAGI in the germline V gene. CDR3 length equals 12 residues. The CDR3 DNA follows: TGTGCCAGCAGAACAGGGGGAAACACCATATATTTT. Encoded protein: CASRTGGNTIYF.

This chain connects TRBV28 to TRBJ1-5; D gene ambiguous. CDR3 length: 12 residues. Trimming stripped 3 bases from V and 10 bases from J, with 10 bases between. Germline V lookup: CDR1 MDHEN, CDR2 SYDVKM. Written as DNA, the CDR3 is TGTGCCAGCAGTTTGCGGACCTTACCCCAGCATTTT. Translation: CASSLRTLPQHF.